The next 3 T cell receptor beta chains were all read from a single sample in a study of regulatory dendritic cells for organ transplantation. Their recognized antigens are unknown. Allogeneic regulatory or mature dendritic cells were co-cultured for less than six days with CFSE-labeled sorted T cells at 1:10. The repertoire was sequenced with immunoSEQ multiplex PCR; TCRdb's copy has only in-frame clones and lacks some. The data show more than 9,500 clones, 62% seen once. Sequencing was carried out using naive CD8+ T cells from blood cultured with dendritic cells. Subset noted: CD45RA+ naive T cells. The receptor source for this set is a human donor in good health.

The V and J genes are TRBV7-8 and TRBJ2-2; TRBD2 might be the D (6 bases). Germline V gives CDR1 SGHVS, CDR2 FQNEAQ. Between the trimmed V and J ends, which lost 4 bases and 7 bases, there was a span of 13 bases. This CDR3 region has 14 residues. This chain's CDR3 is CASSSGLDGGELFF. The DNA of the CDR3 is TGTGCCAGCAGCTCGGGACTTGATGGCGGGGAGCTGTTTTTT.

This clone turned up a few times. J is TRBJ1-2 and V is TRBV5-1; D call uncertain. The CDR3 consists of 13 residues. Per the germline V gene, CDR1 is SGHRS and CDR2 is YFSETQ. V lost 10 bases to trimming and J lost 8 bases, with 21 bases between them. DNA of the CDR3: TGCGCCGCCCACTCGGGAACCACTGGAGGCTACACCTTC. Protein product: CAAHSGTTGGYTF.

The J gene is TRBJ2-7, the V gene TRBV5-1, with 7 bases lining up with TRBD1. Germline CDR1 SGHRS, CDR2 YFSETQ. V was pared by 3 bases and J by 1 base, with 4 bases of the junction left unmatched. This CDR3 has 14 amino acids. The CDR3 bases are TGCGCCAGCAGCTCCCGGGACAGTTCCTACGAGCAGTACTTC. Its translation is CASSSRDSSYEQYF. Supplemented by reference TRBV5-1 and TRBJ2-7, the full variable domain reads KAGVTQTPRYLIKTRGQQVTLSCSPISGHRSVSWYQQTPGQGLQFLFEYFSETQRNKGNFPGRFSGRQFSNSRSEMNVSTLELGDSALYLCASSSRDSSYEQYFGPGTRLTVT.